This entry lists 10 T cell receptor beta chains sequenced from one sample in a study of Ad26.COV2.S vaccination and SARS-CoV-2 variants. The repertoire was sequenced with immunoSEQ multiplex PCR; TCRdb's copy has only in-frame clones and lacks some. Here the sample spans roughly 240,000 clones, approximately 90% being singletons. Documented treatment: 15 to 20 received Ad26.COV2.S at low or high dose, single or two shots; 5 received placebo; per-sample allocation not given. Material that was analyzed had been drawn on day 63 after the first vaccine or placebo injection. Sequenced material: peripheral blood, taken in a trial of Ad26.COV2.S vaccine versus placebo. These receptors were taken from a person between 18 and 60 years old who received the Ad26.COV2.S COVID-19 vaccine or a placebo.

The chain couples TRBV2 to TRBJ1-1; unclear D gene. Germline CDR1 is SNHLY and CDR2 is FYNNEI. The CDR3 covers 11 residues. V dropped 6 bases and J dropped 5 bases, with 7 bases sitting between them. The CDR3 region has the DNA TGTGCCAGCAGACCACGGACTGAAGCTTTCTTT. Protein: CASRPRTEAFF.

This clone has only one observation. The chain carries TRBV5-1 and TRBJ2-7; D may be TRBD1 or TRBD2 (5 bases each). Trimming took off 4 bases at V and 4 bases at J, with 18 bases between the two ends. From germline, CDR1 is SGHRS and CDR2 YFSETQ. This CDR3 has 15 amino acids. The CDR3, as DNA: TGCGCCAGCAGCCTGGGGACCCCAAGGGGTTACGAGCAGTACTTC. Encoded protein: CASSLGTPRGYEQYF.

The CDR3 nucleotides are TGTGCCAGCACTGCGTGGGGGCTTCAAGAGACCCAGTACTTC. As protein: CASTAWGLQETQYF. This rearrangement joins TRBV2 to TRBJ2-5; the D gene is possibly TRBD1 (6 bases). Trimming stripped 7 bases from V and 2 bases from J, with 14 bases between. The CDR3 is 14 amino acids. From germline, CDR1 is SNHLY and CDR2 FYNNEI.

V usage is TRBV25-1 and J usage is TRBJ1-5; no clear D. CDR1 is MGHDK, CDR2 SYGVNS, per germline. Trimming pared 3 bases from V and 11 bases from J, leaving 8 bases between. CDR3 length: 11 residues. CDR3 nucleotide sequence: TGTGCCAGCAGTGAGGTTCGGGCCCAGCATTTT. It yields the protein CASSEVRAQHF.

The chain recombines TRBV4-2 with TRBJ2-5; 8 bases are a match to TRBD2. V was pared by 0 bases and J by 7 bases, with 7 bases of the junction left unmatched. The germline V gene has CDR1 LGHNA and CDR2 YNFKEQ. The CDR3 loop spans 15 amino acids. This chain's CDR3 is CASSQDAGGRRTQYF. The CDR3 DNA reads as TGTGCCAGCAGCCAAGATGCGGGGGGCCGCAGGACCCAGTACTTC.

The chain couples TRBV7-9 to TRBJ2-1; 9 bases map to TRBD2. This CDR3 region has 15 residues. V was pared by 1 base and J by 7 bases, with 5 bases of the junction left unmatched. CDR1 is SEHNR, CDR2 FQNEAQ, per germline (reference sequence). This chain's CDR3 is CASSLDLAGRNEQFF. CDR3 nucleotides: TGTGCCAGCAGCTTAGATCTAGCGGGGAGGAATGAGCAGTTCTTC. The entire variable domain, with the rest obtained from reference TRBV7-9 and TRBJ2-1, is as follows: DTGVSQNPRHKITKRGQNVTFRCDPISEHNRLYWYRQTLGQGPEFLTYFQNEAQLEKSRLLSDRFSAERPKGSFSTLEIQRTEQGDSAMYLCASSLDLAGRNEQFFGPGTRLTVL.

The chain links TRBV28 to TRBJ1-6; D possibly corresponds to TRBD1 (5 bases). CDR1 is MDHEN, CDR2 SYDVKM, per germline. Trimming removed 4 bases from V and 9 bases from J, with 19 bases in between. This CDR3 comprises 16 residues. Here the CDR3 DNA reads TGTGCCAGCAGTTCCTCTTCCGGGGCTTGGGCTTCACCCCTCCACTTT. Translated: CASSSSSGAWASPLHF.

This rearrangement joins TRBV10-3 to TRBJ2-3; TRBD1 might be the D (5 bases). The CDR3 is 12 residues long. Trimming removed 10 bases from V and 1 base from J, with 9 bases in between. Germline CDR1 ENHRY, CDR2 SYGVKD. The CDR3 region is CATWGRTDTQYF. CDR3 sequence (DNA): TGTGCCACCTGGGGCCGCACAGATACGCAGTATTTT.

On this clone: One junction end does not reproduce the germline sequence, and a read error may be involved. The chain is built from TRBV7-7 and TRBJ2-5; D possibly corresponds to TRBD2 (6 bases). Germline CDR1 SSHAT, CDR2 FNYEAQ (reference sequence). The CDR3 covers 14 residues. The CDR3 loop is CASSLVGGQETQYF. CDR3 nucleotides: TGTGCTAGCAGCTTAGTGGGGGGACAAGAGACCCAGTACTTC.

This clone was seen more than once but under ten times. The chain couples TRBV20-1 to TRBJ1-1; no reliable D call. Trimming removed 8 bases at V and 2 bases at J, with 9 bases between. The CDR3 length is 11 residues. Germline values: CDR1 DFQATT, CDR2 SNEGSKA (reference sequence). CDR3 sequence (DNA): TGCAGTTTTACCCGAAACACTGAAGCTTTCTTT. Translation gives CSFTRNTEAFF.